The clone carrying this TCR beta chain appeared many times. Its antigen is unknown. TCRdb recomputed calls from the RT-PCR reads with MiXCR, one row per CDR3 protein. The repertoire includes around 710,000 distinct CDR3 sequences, approximately 15% of them detected once, and less than 9% sits in the top ten. This CDR3 region has 12 residues. Trimming stripped 4 bases from V and 5 bases from J, with 9 bases between. Germline V gene sequence: CDR1 LNHDA, CDR2 SQIVND (reference sequence). These data belong to a study of response to subunit inactivated influenza vaccine. Study-level findings and limits: With each seasonal influenza vaccination, the authors suggested, few new T cells are recruited.

The sequence was obtained from a man aged 45-65 years who received an inactivated influenza vaccine. V gene TRBV19 combines with J gene TRBJ2-7, with D perhaps TRBD1 (5 bases). The specimen was PBMCs from blood, collected 14 to 15 days before vaccination. The CDR3 here is CASSSQGNEQYF. Written as DNA, the CDR3 is TGTGCCAGTAGTAGTCAGGGTAACGAGCAGTACTTC. Looking up the rest from reference TRBV19 and TRBJ2-7 gives the full variable domain: DGGITQSPKYLFRKEGQNVTLSCEQNLNHDAMYWYRQDPGQGLRLIYYSQIVNDFQKGDIAEGYSVSREKKESFPLTVTSAQKNPTAFYLCASSSQGNEQYFGPGTRLTVT.